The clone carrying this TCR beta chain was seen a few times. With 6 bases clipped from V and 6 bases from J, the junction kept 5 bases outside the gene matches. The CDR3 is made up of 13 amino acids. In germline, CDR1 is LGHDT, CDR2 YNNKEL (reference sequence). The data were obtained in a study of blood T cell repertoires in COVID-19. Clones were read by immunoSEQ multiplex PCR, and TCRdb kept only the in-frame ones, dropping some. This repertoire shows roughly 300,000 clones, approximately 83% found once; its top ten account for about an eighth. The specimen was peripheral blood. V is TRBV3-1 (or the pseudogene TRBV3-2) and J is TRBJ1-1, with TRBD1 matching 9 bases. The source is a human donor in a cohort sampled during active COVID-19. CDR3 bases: TGTGCCAGCAGGGGGACAGGGATGGCTGAAGCTTTCTTT. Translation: CASRGTGMAEAFF.